The rows below give T cell receptor beta chains drawn from one sample of a study of CD8 T cells in ankylosing spondylitis. MiXCR was run by TCRdb on the 5' RACE reads, yielding one entry per CDR3 protein. This table has some 270,000 distinct CDR3 sequences, roughly a third appearing once. Material: blood, either unsorted or a sorted T cell fraction (not recorded which). Receptors were obtained from a male donor with ankylosing spondylitis or in good health (not recorded which). Each CDR3 is given with its conserved first and last residue. The order of the fields is CDR3 protein, CDR3 DNA, J gene, V gene, CDR3 length, D gene, clone size. D genes are given only for firm matches. Clone size is given for some rows only: seen once, a few or many times, or a class if the clone is expanded.

CATSRGVSGLRLFF TGTGCCACCAGCAGAGGGGTTTCCGGGTTGAGGCTGTTTTTT TRBJ2-2 TRBV15 14 NA few
CASSSYILNYGYTF TGTGCCAGCAGTTCGTACATCCTTAACTATGGCTACACCTTC TRBJ1-2 TRBV12-3/TRBV12-4 14 NA NA
CASSFSAGSYEQYF TGTGCCAGCAGTTTTTCCGCAGGGAGCTACGAGCAGTACTTC TRBJ2-7 TRBV27 14 NA few
CASSHTPRGDTQYF TGTGCCAGCAGCCACACTCCCAGGGGAGATACGCAGTATTTT TRBJ2-3 TRBV12-3/TRBV12-4 14 NA NA
CASTLGDRGGIQYF TGTGCCAGCACCCTAGGGGACAGGGGAGGCATTCAGTACTTC TRBJ2-4 TRBV9 14 TRBD1 NA
CASSLLGQGDSPLHF TGCGCCAGCAGCTTGCTGGGACAGGGAGATTCACCCCTCCACTTT TRBJ1-6 TRBV5-1 15 TRBD1 NA
CSAALGGAGTDTQYF TGCAGTGCTGCTTTGGGGGGAGCTGGCACAGATACGCAGTATTTT TRBJ2-3 TRBV20-1 15 NA many
CSGGQGEAFF TGCAGCGGAGGACAGGGTGAAGCTTTCTTT TRBJ1-1 TRBV29-1 10 TRBD1 NA
CSVAPNGEPQHF TGCAGCGTTGCACCTAACGGGGAGCCCCAGCATTTT TRBJ1-5 TRBV29-1 12 NA NA
CSARGQYEQYF TGCAGTGCTAGAGGACAATACGAGCAGTACTTC TRBJ2-7 TRBV20-1 11 NA many
CASSQPTRGTDTQYF TGCGCCAGCAGCCAACCGACTAGGGGGACAGATACGCAGTATTTT TRBJ2-3 TRBV4-1 15 NA NA
CSARERSGGGKPQHF TGCAGTGCTAGAGAAAGGTCCGGCGGCGGTAAGCCCCAGCATTTT TRBJ1-5 TRBV20-1 15 NA NA
CASSPARGYGYTF TGTGCCAGCAGCCCGGCAAGGGGCTATGGCTACACCTTC TRBJ1-2 TRBV5-6 13 NA NA
CASSQTSGGIYEQYF TGTGCCAGCAGCCAGACTAGCGGGGGGATCTACGAGCAGTACTTC TRBJ2-7 TRBV7-6 15 TRBD2 NA
CSASRGYTDTQYF TGCAGTGCTAGCCGGGGGTACACAGATACGCAGTATTTT TRBJ2-3 TRBV20-1 13 NA few
CSAYWTGGTDTQYF TGCAGTGCGTATTGGACAGGTGGGACAGATACGCAGTATTTT TRBJ2-3 TRBV20-1 14 TRBD1 few
CASSLAVWRGLTDTQYF TGCGCCAGCAGCTTGGCGGTGTGGCGGGGGCTCACAGATACGCAGTATTTT TRBJ2-3 TRBV5-1 17 NA NA
CSARDFRGGNEQFF TGCAGTGCTAGAGATTTCCGGGGGGGCAATGAGCAGTTCTTC TRBJ2-1 TRBV20-1 14 TRBD2 few
CASSLGARDYEQYF TGTGCCAGCAGCTTAGGGGCGCGGGACTACGAGCAGTACTTC TRBJ2-7 TRBV7-2 14 NA NA
CASSLRQGVNQPQHF TGTGCCAGCAGTTTAAGACAGGGGGTCAATCAGCCCCAGCATTTT TRBJ1-5 TRBV6-5 15 TRBD1 once
CASSPHREGETQYF TGTGCCAGCAGCCCACACAGGGAGGGGGAGACCCAGTACTTC TRBJ2-5 TRBV7-8 14 NA few
CASSLELAGDRDNEQFF TGTGCCAGCAGCTTAGAGCTAGCGGGGGACCGAGACAATGAGCAGTTCTTC TRBJ2-1 TRBV7-2 17 TRBD2 NA
CASRFGGVQTGETQYF TGTGCCAGCAGATTTGGAGGGGTTCAAACGGGGGAGACCCAGTACTTC TRBJ2-5 TRBV12-3/TRBV12-4 16 NA few
CASSRRTGTSENEQYF TGTGCCAGCAGCCGAAGAACCGGGACTAGCGAGAACGAGCAGTACTTC TRBJ2-7 TRBV3-1 16 TRBD2 NA
CSVRGSGGWADTQYF TGCAGCGTTCGGGGTAGCGGGGGGTGGGCAGATACGCAGTATTTT TRBJ2-3 TRBV29-1 15 TRBD2 few
CASSTGTSGGRDNEQFF TGTGCCAGCAGCACCGGGACTAGCGGGGGCCGGGACAATGAGCAGTTCTTC TRBJ2-1 TRBV11-3 17 TRBD2 NA
CSARDRANSPLHF TGCAGTGCTAGAGACAGGGCGAATTCACCCCTCCACTTT TRBJ1-6 TRBV20-1 13 NA few
CASSFRGGYIF TGTGCCAGCAGCTTTCGGGGGGGGTACATCTTC TRBJ2-1 TRBV5-6 11 TRBD2 NA
CASSLVSSGETQYF TGTGCCAGCAGTTTAGTTTCCTCGGGAGAGACCCAGTACTTC TRBJ2-5 TRBV27 14 NA once
CASSFGGCEQFF TGTGCCAGCAGCTTTGGGGGCTGTGAGCAGTTCTTC TRBJ2-1 TRBV13 12 NA NA
CASSLGHLRGETQYF TGCGCCAGCAGCTTGGGCCACTTGCGGGGAGAGACCCAGTACTTC TRBJ2-5 TRBV5-1 15 NA few
CSVRGGYQETQYF TGCAGCGTTCGCGGGGGGTACCAAGAGACCCAGTACTTC TRBJ2-5 TRBV29-1 13 TRBD2 few
CASSQEPGQGALHEQFF TGTGCCAGCAGCCAGGAACCGGGACAGGGGGCTCTCCATGAGCAGTTCTTC TRBJ2-1 TRBV4-2 17 TRBD1 few
CASRTTGEDYGYTF TGTGCCAGCAGGACGACAGGGGAGGACTATGGCTACACCTTC TRBJ1-2 TRBV12-3/TRBV12-4 14 TRBD1 NA
CASSELVGREGQMMEF TGTGCCAGCAGTGAATTGGTGGGCAGGGAGGGACAGATGATGGAATTC TRBJ2-7 TRBV6-1 16 NA few
CSASSRGSMNTEAFF TGCAGTGCTAGCTCCAGGGGGAGCATGAACACTGAAGCTTTCTTT TRBJ1-1 TRBV20-1 15 TRBD1 NA
CASSFIHGSYNEQFF TGTGCCAGCAGCTTTATCCACGGCTCCTACAATGAGCAGTTCTTC TRBJ2-1 TRBV7-6 15 NA NA
CASSLEGRVYEQYF TGTGCCAGCAGTTTAGAGGGGAGAGTCTACGAGCAGTACTTC TRBJ2-7 TRBV27 14 NA few
CASSFGLALQETQYF TGTGCCAGCAGCTTCGGACTAGCGCTCCAAGAGACCCAGTACTTC TRBJ2-5 TRBV7-6 15 TRBD2 once
CASGQGRDTQYF TGTGCCAGCGGCCAGGGGCGGGATACGCAGTATTTT TRBJ2-3 TRBV28 12 NA NA
CASTLLGTAGTSGLYEQYF TGTGCCAGCACCCTCCTAGGGACAGCCGGGACTAGCGGACTATACGAGCAGTACTTC TRBJ2-7 TRBV12-3/TRBV12-4 19 TRBD2 few
CAISEGLAGATDTQYF TGTGCCATCAGTGAAGGACTAGCGGGGGCCACAGATACGCAGTATTTT TRBJ2-3 TRBV10-3 16 TRBD2 few
CASSIGGSSPLHF TGTGCCAGCAGCATTGGCGGGTCGTCACCCCTCCACTTT TRBJ1-6 TRBV27 13 NA NA
CASSLQGDETQYF TGCGCCAGCAGCCTTCAGGGTGACGAGACCCAGTACTTC TRBJ2-5 TRBV4-1 13 NA NA
CSARDYYEQYF TGCAGTGCTAGAGACTACTACGAGCAGTACTTC TRBJ2-7 TRBV20-1 11 NA few
CASSLGLSYKQYF TGTGCCAGCAGTTTAGGACTATCATACAAGCAGTACTTC TRBJ2-7 TRBV12-3/TRBV12-4 13 NA NA
CSARAPGLLAYEQYF TGCAGTGCTAGAGCCCCGGGACTGTTGGCCTACGAGCAGTACTTC TRBJ2-7 TRBV20-1 15 NA few
CAISQGQNTEAFF TGTGCCATCAGCCAGGGCCAGAACACTGAAGCTTTCTTT TRBJ1-1 TRBV10-3 13 NA few